One sample yielded the 17 T cell receptor beta chains listed below, sequenced in a study of T-cell memory formation after mild COVID-19. Via MiXCR, TCRdb re-called the 5' RACE reads, giving one row per CDR3 protein. The repertoire has around 33,000 distinct CDR3 sequences, 20% to 25% of them found once; the top ten carry 1.5%. The sample taken for sequencing was PBMCs or a T cell subset sorted from them (not recorded which). Receptors originate from an adult who had mild COVID-19 (a few samples of this study predate the infection). Cell type and time point are not known.

This clonotype was seen repeatedly, ten times or more. The genes are TRBV5-8 and TRBJ1-5; D is undetermined. Germline V gene lookup returns CDR1 SGHTS and CDR2 YDEGEE. The V end was cut by 0 bases, the J end by 3 bases, with 10 bases between. The CDR3 extends over 15 amino acids. The DNA of the CDR3 is TGTGCCAGCAGCTTGGGGCAGAAAGTCAATCAGCCCCAGCATTTT. Translated: CASSLGQKVNQPQHF.

The DNA of the CDR3 is TGTGCCAGCAGGGGACAGGGGATCCACGAGCAGTACTTC. This translates into CASRGQGIHEQYF. The chain combines TRBV25-1 with TRBJ2-7; the match to TRBD1 covers 10 bases. In germline, CDR1 is MGHDK, CDR2 SYGVNS. The length of the CDR3 is 13 residues. V lost 6 bases and J lost 5; bases outside the gene matches: 4.

The rearrangement joins TRBV4-1 to TRBJ2-7; D call uncertain. Trimming took 4 bases from V and 5 from J, leaving 21 bases between them. The CDR3 is 16 residues long. The V gene's germline CDR1 is MGHRA and CDR2 YSYEKL. CDR3 sequence reads: CASSPSLVAGMDEQYF. The CDR3 DNA sequence: TGCGCCAGCAGCCCCTCGTTGGTTGCAGGTATGGACGAGCAGTACTTC.

This clonotype is labeled as medium-sized. V is TRBV5-1 and J is TRBJ2-5; D is uncertain. The CDR3 has 12 residues. The germline gives CDR1 SGHRS, CDR2 YFSETQ. V lost 1 base and J lost 5, with 6 bases in between. The CDR3 nucleotides read TGCGCCAGCAGCTTGAGACGGGAGACCCAGTACTTC. It codes for CASSLRRETQYF.

This clonotype was counted ten times or more. The genes are TRBV5-1 and TRBJ2-5; possible D gene TRBD1, 6 bases. Germline V gives CDR1 SGHRS, CDR2 YFSETQ. This CDR3 spans 15 amino acids. V lost 1 base and J lost 5, with 15 bases in between. As DNA, the CDR3 is TGCGCCAGCAGCTTGCAGGGGACGACCCGGGAGACCCAGTACTTC. It yields the protein CASSLQGTTRETQYF.

This clonotype has at least ten counts. The DNA of the CDR3 is TGTGCCAGCAGCTTAGGGGCTAGTACCTACGAGCAGTACTTC. As protein: CASSLGASTYEQYF. The V call is TRBV7-3, the J call TRBJ2-7; TRBD1 is a possible D gene (5 bases). CDR3 length: 14 residues. V lost 2 bases, J lost 2 bases, and 10 bases lay in between. CDR1 is SGHTA and CDR2 is FQGTGA in the germline V gene.

This clonotype was counted only a few times. This chain links TRBV12-3 or TRBV12-4 with TRBJ1-2; D is ambiguous. Trimming stripped 6 bases from V and 7 bases from J, with 15 bases between. This CDR3 has 13 amino acids. CDR3 sequence (DNA): TGTGCCAGCAGGATGCATCTAGGGCTTGGCTACACCTTC. Encoded protein: CASRMHLGLGYTF.

The table lists this clonotype with many counts. V is TRBV12-3 or TRBV12-4 and J is TRBJ2-7; D is unclear. The CDR3 spans 15 residues. The V end was cut by 6 bases, the J end by 2 bases, with 17 bases between. As DNA, the CDR3 is TGTGCCAGCAGCCCTAATATGGTGGCAGCCTACGAGCAGTACTTC. Translating it yields CASSPNMVAAYEQYF.

This clonotype came up many times. This rearrangement joins TRBV6-5 to TRBJ2-1; 7 nucleotides align to TRBD2. Germline CDR1 and CDR2: MNHEY and SVGAGI. The CDR3 contains 15 residues. V was pared by 2 bases and J by 0 bases, with 1 base of the junction left unmatched. Written as DNA, the CDR3 is TGTGCCAGCAGTTACCTAGCGGACTCCTACAATGAGCAGTTCTTC. This gives the protein CASSYLADSYNEQFF.

This clonotype occurred many times. V is TRBV5-1 and J is TRBJ1-3, with D maybe TRBD1 (5 bases). Germline V CDR1 and CDR2: SGHRS, YFSETQ. With 0 bases removed from V and 0 bases from J, the gap between germline ends came to 10 bases. The CDR3 runs 16 residues. As DNA, the CDR3 is TGCGCCAGCAGCTTGGCGGGGCCGGCCTCTGGAAACACCATATATTTT. Amino acid sequence: CASSLAGPASGNTIYF.

This clonotype was recorded many times. The V gene is TRBV12-3 or TRBV12-4, the J gene TRBJ1-1, with TRBD1 as a possible D gene (5 bases). Trimming stripped 5 bases from V and 1 base from J, with 11 bases between. The CDR3 runs to 14 residues. This chain's CDR3 is CASSTLTENTEAFF. In DNA form, the CDR3 reads TGTGCCAGCAGTACTCTGACAGAGAACACTGAAGCTTTCTTT.

This clonotype was counted at least ten times. V gene TRBV5-8 combines with J gene TRBJ1-1; possibly TRBD1 for D (5 bases). V lost 0 bases to trimming and J lost 3 bases, with 9 bases between them. Per germline, CDR1 SGHTS and CDR2 YDEGEE. This CDR3 has 14 amino acids. In nucleotides, the CDR3 is TGTGCCAGCAGCTTGGGACAGACTTACACTGAAGCTTTCTTT. Translated: CASSLGQTYTEAFF.

This clonotype was seen repeatedly, ten times or more. The chain uses TRBV7-9 and TRBJ2-7, with 9 bases matching TRBD2. J gave up 4 bases and V 5 bases, and 15 bases lay outside the gene matches. CDR3 length: 17 residues. The germline V gene encodes CDR1 SEHNR and CDR2 FQNEAQ (reference sequence). The CDR3 region is CASSPSRAGGWGYEQYF. CDR3 bases: TGTGCCAGCAGCCCTTCGCGAGCGGGAGGATGGGGATACGAGCAGTACTTC.

In nucleotides, the CDR3 is TGCGCCAGCAGCCAAGATCGGACTACTCTCCCAGATACGCAGTATTTT. It codes for CASSQDRTTLPDTQYF. The chain is built from TRBV4-3 and TRBJ2-3, with D perhaps matching TRBD2 (6 bases). In germline, CDR1 is LGHNA, CDR2 YSLEER. V lost 0 bases, J lost 4 bases, and 14 bases lay in between. CDR3 length equals 16 residues.

This clonotype was observed many times. The V gene is TRBV24-1, the J gene TRBJ2-3, with D possibly TRBD1 on 6 matching bases. V lost 4 bases and J lost 2, with 12 bases in between. The CDR3 length is 15 residues. CDR1 KGHDR and CDR2 SFDVKD come from the germline V gene. The CDR3 nucleotides read TGTGCCACCAGTGACCCCGGACAGACCACAGATACGCAGTATTTT. Translation gives CATSDPGQTTDTQYF.

The chain uses TRBV7-3 and TRBJ2-2; D is undetermined. CDR1 SGHTA and CDR2 FQGTGA come from the germline V gene. The CDR3 runs to 13 residues. Trimming cost V 3 bases and J 4 bases, with 6 bases left between them. The CDR3 reads CASSLGPTGELFF. The CDR3 DNA follows: TGTGCCAGCAGCTTGGGCCCCACCGGGGAGCTGTTTTTT.

This clonotype was observed many times. The V gene is TRBV5-1, the J gene TRBJ2-5; 12 bases map to TRBD2. CDR1 is SGHRS and CDR2 is YFSETQ in the germline V gene. The V segment lost 1 base and the J segment 9 bases; nucleotides outside the gene matches: 10. The length of the CDR3 is 16 residues. Written as DNA, the CDR3 is TGCGCCAGCAGCTTGAGGACTAGCGGGGAGGATAGAGCCCAGTACTTC. This codes for CASSLRTSGEDRAQYF.